This TCR beta chain was observed in a study of cytomegalovirus exposure and HLA in healthy donors. The trim removed 7 bases at V and 6 bases at J, leaving 10 bases unmatched. The CDR3 has 15 residues. CDR1 and CDR2 from the germline V gene are MNHEY and SMNVEV (reference sequence). Study-level points and caveats: Analysis was carried out at a later point, and it linked a missense DCLRE1C variant to TCR beta V- and J-gene trimming.

Regarding this clone: Antigen specificity is unknown.

The PCR made use of 60 Vbeta and 13 Jbeta primers. Clones were sequenced by immunoSEQ multiplex PCR, and TCRdb holds only the in-frame ones, with some missing. The table includes some 100,000 clones, 76% detected once. This chain uses TRBV27 with TRBJ2-1, with 9 positions matching TRBD2. This TCR was recovered from a woman aged 45 to 65 in good health and CMV-seropositive. The sequenced material came from PBMCs. The CDR3: CASNGLAGAINEQFF. In nucleotides, the CDR3 is TGTGCCAGCAATGGATTAGCGGGAGCAATCAATGAGCAGTTCTTC.